This T cell receptor beta chain comes out of a study of PD-1 blockade in classical Hodgkin lymphoma. About the research overall: Patients were treated with nivolumab at 3 mg/kg, and this was given intravenously every 2 weeks. Study-level findings and limits: When set against healthy donors, newly diagnosed patients were reported to show lower baseline TCR diversity. Only CD4+ TCR diversity, not CD8+, had risen significantly by C4D1. Undefined causes, possibly disease activity or prior therapy, underlie the repertoire differences.

The protocol was immunoSEQ multiplex PCR, while the TCRdb copy is restricted to in-frame clones and leaves out a portion. The table includes 98,000 or so clones, about 89% detected once. Autologous stem cell transplantation was followed by relapse in every patient, and brentuximab vedotin exposure varied. Of note for this clone: Its antigen is unknown.

This CDR3 comprises 14 residues. The V segment lost 0 bases and the J segment 6 bases; nucleotides outside the gene matches: 2. Per germline, CDR1 ENHRY and CDR2 SYGVKD. The gene calls are TRBV10-3 and TRBJ2-4; 7 bases fit TRBD1. The specimen comprised peripheral blood mononuclear cells (PBMCs), sampled before the second cycle of nivolumab. The clonotype originates from a human donor with classical Hodgkin lymphoma. The CDR3 sequence: CAISESGTANIQYF. CDR3 nucleotide sequence: TGTGCCATCAGTGAGTCCGGGACAGCAAACATTCAGTACTTC.